The clone carrying this T cell receptor (beta chain) was recorded a few times. The record originates from a study of cytomegalovirus exposure and HLA in healthy donors. PCR involved 60 Vbeta and 13 Jbeta primers. Clones were read by immunoSEQ multiplex PCR, and TCRdb kept only the in-frame ones, dropping some. This table holds 170,000 or so clones, just over 75% found once. The CDR3 loop spans 15 amino acids. V lost 3 bases and J 1 base, leaving 9 bases between the germline ends. Germline V lookup: CDR1 KGHSH, CDR2 LQKENI. Sample: PBMCs. The rearrangement links TRBV18 to TRBJ2-2; TRBD1 might be the D (5 bases). The origin of this receptor is an older woman in good health and CMV-seropositive. This CDR3 is CASSPSTENTGELFF. The CDR3, as DNA: TGTGCCAGCTCACCGTCGACAGAGAACACCGGGGAGCTGTTTTTT.